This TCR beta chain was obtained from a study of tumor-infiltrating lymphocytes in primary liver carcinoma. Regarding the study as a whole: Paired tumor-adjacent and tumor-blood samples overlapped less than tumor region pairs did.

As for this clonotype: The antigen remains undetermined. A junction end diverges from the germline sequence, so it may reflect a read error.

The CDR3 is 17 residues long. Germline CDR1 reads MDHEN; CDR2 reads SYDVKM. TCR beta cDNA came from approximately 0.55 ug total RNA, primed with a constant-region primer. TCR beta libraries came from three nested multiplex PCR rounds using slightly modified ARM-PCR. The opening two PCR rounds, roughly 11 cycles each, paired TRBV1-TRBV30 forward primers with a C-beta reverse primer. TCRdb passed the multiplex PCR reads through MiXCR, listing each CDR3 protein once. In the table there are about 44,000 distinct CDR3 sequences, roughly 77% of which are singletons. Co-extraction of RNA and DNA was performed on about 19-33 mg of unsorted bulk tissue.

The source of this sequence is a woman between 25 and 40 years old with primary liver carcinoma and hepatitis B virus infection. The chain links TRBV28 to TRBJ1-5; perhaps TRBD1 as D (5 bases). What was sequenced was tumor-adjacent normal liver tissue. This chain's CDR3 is CANSLSRGGGGNQPQHF. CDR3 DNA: TGTGCCAACAGTTTAAGCCGGGGCGGGGGGGGCAATCAGCCCCAGCATTTT.